Listed below are T cell receptor beta chains from one sample, sequenced in a study of technical replicates of blood from a few donors. Only in-frame clones appear in the TCRdb table, and some are missing; sequencing was by immunoSEQ multiplex PCR. The table records just over 75,000 clones, 85% to 95% of them present only once. Sequences were obtained from T cells isolated from PBMCs. Source of these receptors: a human donor in good health. Each CDR3 is given with its conserved first and last residue. Each record gives: clone size, J gene, D gene, V gene, CDR3 protein, CDR3 DNA. A D gene is named only where the DNA matches it firmly. Clone size is shown for a subset of rows, as once, few, many or a class of expanded clone.

clone_size: -
j_call: TRBJ2-5
d_call: -
v_call: TRBV13
cdr3_aa: CASSPLSEEETQYF
cdr3_nt: TGTGCCAGCAGCCCTCTATCGGAGGAAGAGACCCAGTACTTC

clone_size: -
j_call: TRBJ2-6
d_call: -
v_call: TRBV10-3
cdr3_aa: CAISDPTGANVLTF
cdr3_nt: TGTGCCATCAGTGACCCTACTGGGGCCAACGTCCTGACTTTC

clone_size: -
j_call: TRBJ1-2
d_call: TRBD1
v_call: TRBV27
cdr3_aa: CASSPGQGNYGYTF
cdr3_nt: TGTGCCAGCAGTCCAGGACAGGGTAACTATGGCTACACCTTC

clone_size: -
j_call: TRBJ2-5
d_call: -
v_call: TRBV19
cdr3_aa: CASSPHQETQYF
cdr3_nt: TGTGCCAGTAGTCCCCATCAAGAGACCCAGTACTTC

clone_size: -
j_call: TRBJ1-4
d_call: -
v_call: TRBV4-3
cdr3_aa: CASSQDGTTNEKLFF
cdr3_nt: TGCGCCAGCAGCCAAGATGGCACAACTAATGAAAAACTGTTTTTT

clone_size: -
j_call: TRBJ2-2
d_call: TRBD1
v_call: TRBV29-1
cdr3_aa: CSGGQGVGTGELFF
cdr3_nt: TGCAGCGGGGGACAGGGTGTGGGGACCGGGGAGCTGTTTTTT

clone_size: -
j_call: TRBJ1-5
d_call: -
v_call: TRBV6-4
cdr3_aa: CASSEERGNQPQHF
cdr3_nt: TGTGCCAGCAGTGAAGAACGGGGCAATCAGCCCCAGCATTTT

clone_size: -
j_call: TRBJ1-1
d_call: TRBD1
v_call: TRBV5-1
cdr3_aa: CASSSRTGASTEAFF
cdr3_nt: TGCGCCAGCAGCTCGAGGACAGGGGCGAGCACTGAAGCTTTCTTT

clone_size: once
j_call: TRBJ2-5
d_call: TRBD2
v_call: TRBV11-3
cdr3_aa: CASSAASGNSGETQYF
cdr3_nt: TGTGCCAGCAGTGCGGCTAGCGGGAACTCGGGAGAGACCCAGTACTTC

clone_size: -
j_call: TRBJ2-2
d_call: TRBD2
v_call: TRBV30
cdr3_aa: CAWSSGLSTGELFF
cdr3_nt: TGTGCCTGGTCTAGCGGGCTGAGCACCGGGGAGCTGTTTTTT

clone_size: -
j_call: TRBJ1-2
d_call: -
v_call: TRBV2
cdr3_aa: CASSGSAGSYGYTF
cdr3_nt: TGTGCCAGCAGTGGATCGGCAGGATCCTATGGCTACACCTTC

clone_size: -
j_call: TRBJ1-1
d_call: -
v_call: TRBV6-5
cdr3_aa: CATEENTEAFF
cdr3_nt: TGTGCCACCGAGGAAAACACTGAAGCTTTCTTT

clone_size: once
j_call: TRBJ2-7
d_call: -
v_call: TRBV28
cdr3_aa: CASSFLGQGIGHYEQYF
cdr3_nt: TGTGCCAGCAGTTTCCTTGGGCAGGGGATCGGTCACTACGAGCAGTACTTC

clone_size: -
j_call: TRBJ2-7
d_call: TRBD1
v_call: TRBV11-2
cdr3_aa: CASSMPRQGLSYEQYF
cdr3_nt: TGTGCCAGCAGCATGCCTCGACAGGGGCTCTCCTACGAGCAGTACTTC

clone_size: -
j_call: TRBJ2-3
d_call: -
v_call: TRBV14
cdr3_aa: CASSRDFGDTQYF
cdr3_nt: TGTGCCAGCAGCCGGGACTTCGGAGATACGCAGTATTTT

clone_size: -
j_call: TRBJ1-1
d_call: -
v_call: TRBV28
cdr3_aa: CASSQLAANTEAFF
cdr3_nt: TGTGCCAGCAGCCAGTTGGCGGCGAACACTGAAGCTTTCTTT

clone_size: -
j_call: TRBJ2-7
d_call: -
v_call: TRBV9
cdr3_aa: CASSEYPGLLYEQYF
cdr3_nt: TGTGCCAGCAGCGAGTATCCAGGGCTCCTCTACGAGCAGTACTTC

clone_size: -
j_call: TRBJ2-1
d_call: TRBD2
v_call: TRBV7-3
cdr3_aa: CASSLGAGNNEQFF
cdr3_nt: TGTGCCAGCAGCTTAGGAGCGGGAAACAATGAGCAGTTCTTC

clone_size: -
j_call: TRBJ2-2
d_call: TRBD2
v_call: TRBV2
cdr3_aa: CASSAAGGILNTGELFF
cdr3_nt: TGTGCCAGCAGTGCCGCCGGGGGGATATTGAACACCGGGGAGCTGTTTTTT

clone_size: -
j_call: TRBJ2-5
d_call: -
v_call: TRBV11-1
cdr3_aa: CASSLEPRLRETQYF
cdr3_nt: TGTGCCAGCAGCTTAGAGCCGAGGCTACGGGAGACCCAGTACTTC

clone_size: -
j_call: TRBJ2-7
d_call: TRBD2
v_call: TRBV7-8
cdr3_aa: CASSLASGSVSSSYEQYF
cdr3_nt: TGTGCCAGCAGCTTAGCTAGCGGGAGCGTTTCTAGCTCCTACGAGCAGTACTTC

clone_size: -
j_call: TRBJ1-2
d_call: -
v_call: TRBV6-5
cdr3_aa: CASSYNSWSQGYTF
cdr3_nt: TGTGCCAGCAGTTATAACTCATGGAGCCAAGGCTACACCTTC

clone_size: -
j_call: TRBJ2-1
d_call: -
v_call: TRBV9
cdr3_aa: CASSVGPASYNEQFF
cdr3_nt: TGTGCCAGCAGCGTGGGCCCTGCTTCCTACAATGAGCAGTTCTTC

clone_size: once
j_call: TRBJ2-2
d_call: -
v_call: TRBV2
cdr3_aa: CASSKLTGELFF
cdr3_nt: TGTGCCAGCAGTAAACTCACCGGGGAGCTGTTTTTT

clone_size: -
j_call: TRBJ2-1
d_call: TRBD2
v_call: TRBV28
cdr3_aa: CASSLEPSGWNEQFF
cdr3_nt: TGTGCCAGCAGTTTAGAGCCTAGCGGGTGGAATGAGCAGTTCTTC

clone_size: -
j_call: TRBJ2-1
d_call: TRBD1
v_call: TRBV6-1
cdr3_aa: CASRDRERNEQFF
cdr3_nt: TGTGCCAGCCGGGACAGGGAGAGGAATGAGCAGTTCTTC

clone_size: once
j_call: TRBJ1-5
d_call: -
v_call: TRBV30
cdr3_aa: CAWSNVRRGNQPQHF
cdr3_nt: TGTGCCTGGAGTAACGTGCGCAGGGGCAATCAGCCCCAGCATTTT

clone_size: -
j_call: TRBJ2-7
d_call: TRBD2
v_call: TRBV27
cdr3_aa: CASSPTTSGRREQYF
cdr3_nt: TGTGCCAGCAGTCCCACGACTAGCGGGAGGCGCGAGCAGTACTTC